One sample yielded the 6 T cell receptor beta chains listed below, sequenced in a study of human T cells and chemical hapten exposure. Regarding time point: patch test 1, 2 weeks after DPC sensitization. Treatment indicated: therapeutic diphenylcyclopropenone sensitization with weekly scalp DPC. From the RACE reads, TCRdb called clonotypes with MiXCR, one entry per CDR3 protein. The repertoire holds around 190,000 distinct CDR3 sequences, with about 20% as singletons. The specimen was whole blood, collected in connection with sensitization to the hapten diphenylcyclopropenone (DPC). The source is a woman in her forties or fifties with alopecia areata. Some clones in this sample may be carry-over from other donors' samples.

This chain uses TRBV5-1 with TRBJ2-5; D ambiguous. Trimming cost V 0 bases and J 4 bases, with 13 bases left between them. The germline CDR1 and CDR2 sequences are SGHRS and YFSETQ. There are 15 residues in the CDR3. In nucleotides, the CDR3 is TGCGCCAGCAGCTTGGGAGGCAGCAGCTTAGAGACCCAGTACTTC. Its protein product is CASSLGGSSLETQYF.

In its sample, this clonotype was seen many times. CDR3 loop: CASSSRQGGSETQYF. CDR3 DNA: TGTGCCAGCAGCTCCAGACAGGGTGGATCAGAGACCCAGTACTTC. The chain couples TRBV5-4 to TRBJ2-5; TRBD1 matches at 7 bases. The CDR3 consists of 15 residues. Germline lookup yields CDR1 SGHNT and CDR2 YYREEE (reference sequence). The trim removed 3 bases at V and 4 bases at J, leaving 9 bases unmatched.

This clonotype came up a few times. This chain connects TRBV5-1 to TRBJ1-2; TRBD1 might be the D (6 bases). Germline V gene lookup returns CDR1 SGHRS and CDR2 YFSETQ. This CDR3 has 14 residues. Trimming cost V 4 bases and J 3 bases, with 13 bases left between them. The CDR3 sequence: CASSPPGHDYGYTF. CDR3 in DNA: TGCGCCAGCAGCCCACCGGGACACGACTATGGCTACACCTTC.

This clonotype was detected a few times. This chain links TRBV20-1 with TRBJ2-2; tentative D call: TRBD2 (6 bases). From germline, CDR1 is DFQATT and CDR2 SNEGSKA (reference sequence). The CDR3 has 16 amino acids. V was cut by 1 base and J by 3 bases, with 15 bases left in between. CDR3 residues: CSARATKGGDTGELFF. CDR3 nucleotides: TGCAGTGCTAGAGCCACTAAGGGAGGAGACACCGGGGAGCTGTTTTTT.

V gene TRBV20-1 combines with J gene TRBJ2-7; TRBD2 matches at 7 bases. Germline trimming cut 3 bases from V and 6 bases from J; bases unmatched to any gene: 14. This CDR3 is 15 amino acids long. Germline lookup yields CDR1 DFQATT and CDR2 SNEGSKA (reference sequence). The CDR3 is CSASWGEGLRGEQYF. CDR3 in DNA: TGCAGTGCTAGTTGGGGGGAGGGCCTAAGAGGCGAGCAGTACTTC.

This clonotype was seen repeatedly, ten times or more. This chain uses TRBV6-6 with TRBJ2-2; D may be TRBD1 (7 bases). Germline V gene sequence: CDR1 MNHNY, CDR2 SVGAGI (reference sequence). The CDR3 is made up of 14 amino acids. V lost 2 bases and J 5 bases, leaving 9 bases between the germline ends. The CDR3 is CASSYAGGTGELFF. The CDR3 DNA is TGTGCCAGCAGTTACGCAGGGGGGACCGGGGAGCTGTTTTTT.